There are a few counts of the clone carrying this T cell receptor beta chain. What it recognizes is unknown. Semi-nested PCR with Nested Universal Primer A followed constant-region reverse priming of full-length variable regions. TCRdb redid the calling of the 5' RACE reads with MiXCR, one entry per CDR3 protein. The repertoire holds 34,000 or so distinct CDR3 sequences, with 20% to 30% as singletons. Looked up from germline, CDR1 is SGDLS and CDR2 is YYNGEE. Unmatched junction bases numbered 7, after V lost 4 bases and J lost 4 bases. The CDR3 runs to 16 residues. Study results and caveats: Greatest tumor Treg TCR overlap was with tumor naive CD4+ cells. Larger-cohort validation covered only one TCR beta V-J rearrangement. The TCR gene usage of tumor memory CD4+ T cells clustered together with blood and lymph node memory CD4+ cells and with lymph node naive CD4+ cells.

Cells sorted as Tregs were CD4+, CD25+ and CD127-/low. This clonotype originated in a female donor with breast cancer. The chain recombines TRBV9 with TRBJ2-1; 11 bases map to TRBD2. The sample taken for sequencing was tumor-infiltrating Tregs sorted from the breast tumor. CDR3 coding DNA: TGTGCCAGCAGCACCCAACTAGCGGGAGTTTACAATGAGCAGTTCTTC. The encoded protein is CASSTQLAGVYNEQFF.